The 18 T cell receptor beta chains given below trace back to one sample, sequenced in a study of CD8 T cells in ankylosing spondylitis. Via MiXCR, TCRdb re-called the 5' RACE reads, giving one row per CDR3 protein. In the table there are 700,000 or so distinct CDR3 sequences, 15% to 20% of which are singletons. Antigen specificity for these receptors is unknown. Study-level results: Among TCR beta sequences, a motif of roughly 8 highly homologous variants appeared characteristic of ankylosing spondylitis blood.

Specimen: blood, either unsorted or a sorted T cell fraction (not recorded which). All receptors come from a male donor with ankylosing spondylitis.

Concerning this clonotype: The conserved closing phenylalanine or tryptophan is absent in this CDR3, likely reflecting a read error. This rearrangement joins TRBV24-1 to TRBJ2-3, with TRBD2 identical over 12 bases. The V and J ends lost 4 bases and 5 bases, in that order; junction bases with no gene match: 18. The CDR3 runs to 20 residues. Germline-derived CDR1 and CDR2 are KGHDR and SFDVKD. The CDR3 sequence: CATSEGISGTSGLVGDTQYL. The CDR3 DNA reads TGTGCCACCAGTGAGGGCATCTCCGGGACTAGCGGGTTGGTGGGAGATACGCAGTATTTA.

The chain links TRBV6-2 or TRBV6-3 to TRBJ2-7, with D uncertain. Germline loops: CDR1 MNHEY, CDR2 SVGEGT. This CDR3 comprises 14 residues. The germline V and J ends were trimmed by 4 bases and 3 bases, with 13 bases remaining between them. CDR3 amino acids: CASSFRSGIYEQYF. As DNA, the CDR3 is TGTGCCAGCAGTTTCAGGTCTGGAATCTACGAGCAGTACTTC.

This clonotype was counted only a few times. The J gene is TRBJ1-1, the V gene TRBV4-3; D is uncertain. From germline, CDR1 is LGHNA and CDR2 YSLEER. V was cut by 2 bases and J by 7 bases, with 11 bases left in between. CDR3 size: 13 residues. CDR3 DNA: TGCGCCAGCAGCCAAAAGGACCGACGTGAAGCTTTCTTT. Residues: CASSQKDRREAFF.

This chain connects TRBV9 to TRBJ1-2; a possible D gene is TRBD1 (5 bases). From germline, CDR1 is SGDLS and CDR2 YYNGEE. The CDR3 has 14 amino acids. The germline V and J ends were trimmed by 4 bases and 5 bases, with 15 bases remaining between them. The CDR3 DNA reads TGTGCCAGCAGCCCCGGGCGGGGGGTGTATGGCTACACCTTC. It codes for CASSPGRGVYGYTF. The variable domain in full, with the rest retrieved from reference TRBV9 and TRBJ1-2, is DSGVTQTPKHLITATGQRVTLRCSPRSGDLSVYWYQQSLDQGLQFLIQYYNGEERAKGNILERFSAQQFPDLHSELNLSSLELGDSALYFCASSPGRGVYGYTFGSGTRLTVV.

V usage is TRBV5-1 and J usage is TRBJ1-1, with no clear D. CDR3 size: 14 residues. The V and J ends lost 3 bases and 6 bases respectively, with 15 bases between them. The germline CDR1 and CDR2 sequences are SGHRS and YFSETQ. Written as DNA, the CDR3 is TGCGCCAGCAGCTCCGGCCCGCCCTTCTCTGAAGCTTTCTTT. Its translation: CASSSGPPFSEAFF. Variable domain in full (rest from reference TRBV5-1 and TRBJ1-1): KAGVTQTPRYLIKTRGQQVTLSCSPISGHRSVSWYQQTPGQGLQFLFEYFSETQRNKGNFPGRFSGRQFSNSRSEMNVSTLELGDSALYLCASSSGPPFSEAFFGQGTRLTVV.

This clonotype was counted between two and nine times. The DNA of the CDR3 is TGTGCCAGCAGCTCAAGTGGGACAGGGACCACTGAAGCTTTCTTT. Translation: CASSSSGTGTTEAFF. The rearrangement links TRBV7-9 to TRBJ1-1, with 9 bases that match TRBD1. CDR1 SEHNR and CDR2 FQNEAQ come from the germline V gene (reference sequence). CDR3 length: 15 residues. V trimming: 4 bases; J trimming: 4 bases; junction bases outside the gene matches: 7.

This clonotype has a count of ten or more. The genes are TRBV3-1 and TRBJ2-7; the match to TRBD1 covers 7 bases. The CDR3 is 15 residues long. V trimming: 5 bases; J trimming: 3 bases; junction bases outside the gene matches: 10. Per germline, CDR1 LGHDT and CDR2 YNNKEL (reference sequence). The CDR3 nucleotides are TGTGCCAGCAGCGGGTCCTGGACAGGAAACTACGAGCAGTACTTC. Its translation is CASSGSWTGNYEQYF.

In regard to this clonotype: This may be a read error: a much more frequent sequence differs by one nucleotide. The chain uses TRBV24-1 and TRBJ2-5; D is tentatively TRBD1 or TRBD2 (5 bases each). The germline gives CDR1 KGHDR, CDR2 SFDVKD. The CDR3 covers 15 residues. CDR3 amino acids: CTTSDSGTVKETQYF. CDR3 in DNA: TGTACCACCAGTGATTCCGGGACCGTCAAGGAGACCCAGTACTTC.

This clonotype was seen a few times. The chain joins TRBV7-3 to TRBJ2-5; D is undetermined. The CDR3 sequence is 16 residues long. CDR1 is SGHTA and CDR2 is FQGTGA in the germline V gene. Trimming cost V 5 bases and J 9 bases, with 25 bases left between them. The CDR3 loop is CASSPSPEAAVQAQYF. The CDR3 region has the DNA TGTGCCAGCAGCCCGTCACCAGAGGCGGCGGTTCAGGCCCAGTACTTC.

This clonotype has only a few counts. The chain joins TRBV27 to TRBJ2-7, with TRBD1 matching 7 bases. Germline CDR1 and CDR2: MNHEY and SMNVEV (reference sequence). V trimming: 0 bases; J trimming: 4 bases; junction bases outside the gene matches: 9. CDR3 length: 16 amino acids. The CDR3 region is CASSLSGPGGTYEQYF. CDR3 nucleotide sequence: TGTGCCAGCAGTTTATCGGGCCCAGGGGGAACGTACGAGCAGTACTTC.

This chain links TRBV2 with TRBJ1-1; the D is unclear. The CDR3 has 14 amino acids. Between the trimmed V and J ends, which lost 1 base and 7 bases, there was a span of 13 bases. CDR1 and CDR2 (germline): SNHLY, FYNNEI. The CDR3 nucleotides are TGTGCCAGCAGTGAAGAATTCGGCAGAGTTGAAGCTTTCTTT. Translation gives CASSEEFGRVEAFF.

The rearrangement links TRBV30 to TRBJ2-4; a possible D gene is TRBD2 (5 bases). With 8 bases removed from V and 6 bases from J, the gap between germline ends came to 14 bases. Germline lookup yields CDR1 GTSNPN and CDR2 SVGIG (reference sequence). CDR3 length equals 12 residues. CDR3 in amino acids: CALSPGTNIQYF. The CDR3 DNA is TGTGCCCTTTCTCCGGGAACAAACATTCAGTACTTC.

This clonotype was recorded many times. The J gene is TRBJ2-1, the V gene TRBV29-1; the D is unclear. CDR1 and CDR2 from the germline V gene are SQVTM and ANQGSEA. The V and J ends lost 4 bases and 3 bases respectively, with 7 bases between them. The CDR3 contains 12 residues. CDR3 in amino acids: CSVVSVYNEQFF. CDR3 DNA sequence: TGCAGCGTTGTTTCGGTCTACAATGAGCAGTTCTTC.

CDR3 bases: TGTGCCAGCAGTTACTCGACCCAAAGGGGTGAGCAGTTCTTC. Residues: CASSYSTQRGEQFF. V is TRBV6-5 and J is TRBJ2-1, with a possible D match to TRBD1 (5 bases). The CDR3 sequence is 14 residues long. Germline assignment: CDR1 MNHEY and CDR2 SVGAGI. Trimming took off 0 bases at V and 9 bases at J, with 12 bases between the two ends.

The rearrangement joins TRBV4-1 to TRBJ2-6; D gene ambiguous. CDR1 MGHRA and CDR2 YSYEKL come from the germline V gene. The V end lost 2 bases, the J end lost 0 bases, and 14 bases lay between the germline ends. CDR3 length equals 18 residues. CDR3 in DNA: TGCGCCAGCAGCCAAATCCCCAACCTATACTCTGGGGCCAACGTCCTGACTTTC. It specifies CASSQIPNLYSGANVLTF.

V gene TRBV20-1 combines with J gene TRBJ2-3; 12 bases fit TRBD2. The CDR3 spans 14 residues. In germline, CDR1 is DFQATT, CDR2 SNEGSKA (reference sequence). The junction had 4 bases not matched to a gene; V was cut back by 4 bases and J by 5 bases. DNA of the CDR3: TGCAGTGCTAAGACTAGCGGGAGTTTAGATACGCAGTATTTT. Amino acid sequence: CSAKTSGSLDTQYF.

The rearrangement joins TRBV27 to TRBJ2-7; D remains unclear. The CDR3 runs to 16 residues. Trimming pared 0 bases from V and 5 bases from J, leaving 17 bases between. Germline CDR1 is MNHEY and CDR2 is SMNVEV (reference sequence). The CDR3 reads CASSLSITEPLNEQYF. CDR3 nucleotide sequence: TGTGCCAGCAGTTTATCGATTACGGAGCCCCTGAACGAGCAGTACTTC.

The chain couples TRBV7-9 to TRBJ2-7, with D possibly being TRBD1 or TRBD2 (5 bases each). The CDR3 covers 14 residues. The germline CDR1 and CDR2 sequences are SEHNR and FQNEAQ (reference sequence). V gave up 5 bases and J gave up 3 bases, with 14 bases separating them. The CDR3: CASSNRDGNYEQYF. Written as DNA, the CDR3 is TGTGCCAGCAGCAACCGGGACGGGAACTACGAGCAGTACTTC.